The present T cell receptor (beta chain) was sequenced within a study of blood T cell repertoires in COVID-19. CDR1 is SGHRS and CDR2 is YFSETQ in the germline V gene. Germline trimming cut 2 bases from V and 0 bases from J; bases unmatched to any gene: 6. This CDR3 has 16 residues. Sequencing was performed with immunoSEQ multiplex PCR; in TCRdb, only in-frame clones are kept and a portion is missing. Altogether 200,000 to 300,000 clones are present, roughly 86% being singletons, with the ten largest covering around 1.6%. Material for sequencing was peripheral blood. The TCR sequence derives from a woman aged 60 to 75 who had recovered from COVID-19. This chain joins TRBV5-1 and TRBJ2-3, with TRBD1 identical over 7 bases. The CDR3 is CASSFILTGSTDTQYF. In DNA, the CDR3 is TGCGCCAGCAGCTTTATTCTGACAGGGAGCACAGATACGCAGTATTTT.